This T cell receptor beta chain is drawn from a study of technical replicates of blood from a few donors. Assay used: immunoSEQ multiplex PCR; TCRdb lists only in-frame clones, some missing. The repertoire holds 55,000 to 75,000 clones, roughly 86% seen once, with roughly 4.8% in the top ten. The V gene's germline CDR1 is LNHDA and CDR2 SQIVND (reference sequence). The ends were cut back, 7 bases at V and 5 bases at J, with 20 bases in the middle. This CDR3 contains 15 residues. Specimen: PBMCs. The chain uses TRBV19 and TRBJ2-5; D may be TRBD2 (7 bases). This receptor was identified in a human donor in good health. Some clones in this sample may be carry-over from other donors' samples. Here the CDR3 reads CASTHGWGGKETQYF. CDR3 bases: TGTGCCAGTACCCACGGATGGGGGGGCAAGGAGACCCAGTACTTC.